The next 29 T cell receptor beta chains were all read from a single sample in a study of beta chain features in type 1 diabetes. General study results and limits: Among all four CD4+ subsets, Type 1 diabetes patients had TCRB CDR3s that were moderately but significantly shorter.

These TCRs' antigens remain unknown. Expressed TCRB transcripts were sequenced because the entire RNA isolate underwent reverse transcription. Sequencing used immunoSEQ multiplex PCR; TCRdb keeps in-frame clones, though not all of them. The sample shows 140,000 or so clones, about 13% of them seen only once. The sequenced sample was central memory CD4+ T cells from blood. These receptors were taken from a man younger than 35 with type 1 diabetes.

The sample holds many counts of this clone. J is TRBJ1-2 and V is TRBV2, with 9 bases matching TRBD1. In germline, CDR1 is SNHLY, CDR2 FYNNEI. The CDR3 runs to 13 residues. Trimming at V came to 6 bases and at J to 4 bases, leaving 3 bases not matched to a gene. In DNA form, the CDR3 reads TGTGCCAGCAGCGACAGGGGGGCCTATGGCTACACCTTC. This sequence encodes CASSDRGAYGYTF.

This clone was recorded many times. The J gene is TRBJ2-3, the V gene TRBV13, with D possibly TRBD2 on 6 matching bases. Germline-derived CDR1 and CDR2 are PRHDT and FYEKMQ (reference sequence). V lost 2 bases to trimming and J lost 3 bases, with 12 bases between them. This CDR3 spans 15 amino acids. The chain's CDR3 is CASSLQQEGTDTQYF. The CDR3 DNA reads TGTGCCAGCAGCTTACAACAGGAGGGAACAGATACGCAGTATTTT.

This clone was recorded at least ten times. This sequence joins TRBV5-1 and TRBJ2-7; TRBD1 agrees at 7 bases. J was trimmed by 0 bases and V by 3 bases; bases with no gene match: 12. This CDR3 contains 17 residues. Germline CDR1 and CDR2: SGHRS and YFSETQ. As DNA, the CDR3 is TGCGCCAGCAGCTCCTACCTTACACAGGGGAGCTCCTACGAGCAGTACTTC. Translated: CASSSYLTQGSSYEQYF.

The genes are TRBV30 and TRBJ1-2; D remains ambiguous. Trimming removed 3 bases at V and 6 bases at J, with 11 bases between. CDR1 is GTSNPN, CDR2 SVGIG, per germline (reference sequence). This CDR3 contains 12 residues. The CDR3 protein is CAWRHVGDGYTF. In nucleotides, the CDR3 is TGTGCCTGGAGACACGTGGGAGATGGCTACACCTTC.

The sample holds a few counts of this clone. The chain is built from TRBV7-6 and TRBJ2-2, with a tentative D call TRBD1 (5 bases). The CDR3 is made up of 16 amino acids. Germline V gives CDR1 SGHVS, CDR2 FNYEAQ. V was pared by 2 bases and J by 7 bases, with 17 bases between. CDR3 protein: CASSLFTQGLNGELFF. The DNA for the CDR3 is TGTGCCAGCAGCTTATTCACCCAGGGTCTAAACGGGGAGCTGTTTTTT.

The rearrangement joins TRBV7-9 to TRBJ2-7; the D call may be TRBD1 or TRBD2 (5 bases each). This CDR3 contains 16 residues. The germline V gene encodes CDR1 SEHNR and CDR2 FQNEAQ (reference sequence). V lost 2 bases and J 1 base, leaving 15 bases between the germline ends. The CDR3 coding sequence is TGTGCCAGCAGCTTAAGGGATACGGGGCGGTCCTACGAGCAGTACTTC. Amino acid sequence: CASSLRDTGRSYEQYF.

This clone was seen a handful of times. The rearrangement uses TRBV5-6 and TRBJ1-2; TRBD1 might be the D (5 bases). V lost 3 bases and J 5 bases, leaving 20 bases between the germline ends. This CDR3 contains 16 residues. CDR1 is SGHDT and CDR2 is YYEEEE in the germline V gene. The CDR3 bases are TGTGCCAGCAGCTACCGGACCTCGACAGCCGCTTATGGCTACACCTTC. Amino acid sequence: CASSYRTSTAAYGYTF.

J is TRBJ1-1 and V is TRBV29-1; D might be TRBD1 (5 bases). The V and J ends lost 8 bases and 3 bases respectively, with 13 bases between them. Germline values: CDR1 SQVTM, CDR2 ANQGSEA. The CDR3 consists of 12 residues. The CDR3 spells CSFRDGDTEAFF. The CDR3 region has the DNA TGCAGCTTCAGGGATGGGGACACTGAAGCTTTCTTT.

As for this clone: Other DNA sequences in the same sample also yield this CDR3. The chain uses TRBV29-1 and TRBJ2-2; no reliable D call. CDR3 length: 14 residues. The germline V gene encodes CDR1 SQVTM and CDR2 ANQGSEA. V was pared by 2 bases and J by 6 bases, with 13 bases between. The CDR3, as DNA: TGCAGCGTTGAACCCCCTGGTCTCTCCGGGGAGCTGTTTTTT. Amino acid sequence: CSVEPPGLSGELFF.

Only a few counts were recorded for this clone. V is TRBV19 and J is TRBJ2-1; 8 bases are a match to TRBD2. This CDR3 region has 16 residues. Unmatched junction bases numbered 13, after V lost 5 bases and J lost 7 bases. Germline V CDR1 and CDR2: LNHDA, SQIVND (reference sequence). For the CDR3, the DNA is TGTGCCAGTAGTTCATTAGCGGGAAGGTCGGTTAATGAGCAGTTCTTC. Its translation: CASSSLAGRSVNEQFF.

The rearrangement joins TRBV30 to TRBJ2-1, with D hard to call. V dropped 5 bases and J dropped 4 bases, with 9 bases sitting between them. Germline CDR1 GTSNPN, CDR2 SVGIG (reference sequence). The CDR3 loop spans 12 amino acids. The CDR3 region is CAWGHGYNEQFF. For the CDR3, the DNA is TGTGCCTGGGGTCACGGATACAATGAGCAGTTCTTC.

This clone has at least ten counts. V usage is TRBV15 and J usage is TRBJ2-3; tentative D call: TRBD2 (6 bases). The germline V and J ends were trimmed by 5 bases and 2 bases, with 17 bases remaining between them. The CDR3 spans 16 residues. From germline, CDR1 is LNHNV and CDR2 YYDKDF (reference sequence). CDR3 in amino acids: CATSPNGGGNTDTQYF. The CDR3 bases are TGTGCCACCAGCCCCAACGGCGGCGGGAACACAGATACGCAGTATTTT.

The CDR3 region has the DNA TGTGCCAGCAGTGAAGGGTTGATAGCGGGGGGGCAAGAGACCCAGTACTTC. It codes for CASSEGLIAGGQETQYF. This rearrangement joins TRBV25-1 to TRBJ2-5; TRBD2 matches at 11 bases. This CDR3 region has 17 residues. The germline V gene encodes CDR1 MGHDK and CDR2 SYGVNS. The trim removed 2 bases at V and 2 bases at J, leaving 7 bases unmatched.

The CDR3 nucleotides read TGCAGTGCTGCCTTGGGCGGGGAGCTGTTTTTT. It translates to CSAALGGELFF. This chain joins TRBV20-1 and TRBJ2-2; D not certain. This CDR3 has 11 residues. CDR1 and CDR2 from the germline V gene are DFQATT and SNEGSKA (reference sequence). Trimming removed 5 bases at V and 7 bases at J, with 8 bases between.

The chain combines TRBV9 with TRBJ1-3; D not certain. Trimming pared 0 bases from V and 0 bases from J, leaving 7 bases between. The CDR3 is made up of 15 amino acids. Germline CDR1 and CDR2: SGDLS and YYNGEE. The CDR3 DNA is TGTGCCAGCAGCGTAGACGGGAACTCTGGAAACACCATATATTTT. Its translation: CASSVDGNSGNTIYF.

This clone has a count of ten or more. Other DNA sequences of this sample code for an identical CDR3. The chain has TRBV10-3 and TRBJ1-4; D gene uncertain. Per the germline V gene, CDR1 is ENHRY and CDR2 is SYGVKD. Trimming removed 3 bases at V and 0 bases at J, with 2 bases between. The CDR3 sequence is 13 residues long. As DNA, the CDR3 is TGTGCCATCAGTGAAGCAACTAATGAAAAACTGTTTTTT. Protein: CAISEATNEKLFF.

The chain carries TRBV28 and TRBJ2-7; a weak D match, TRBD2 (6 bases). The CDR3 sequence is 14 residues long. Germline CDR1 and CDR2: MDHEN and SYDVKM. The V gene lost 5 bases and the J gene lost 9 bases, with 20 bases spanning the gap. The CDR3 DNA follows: TGTGCCAGCAGTCTCCTAGCCGGCGGGGCCGGGCAGTACTTC. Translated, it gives CASSLLAGGAGQYF.

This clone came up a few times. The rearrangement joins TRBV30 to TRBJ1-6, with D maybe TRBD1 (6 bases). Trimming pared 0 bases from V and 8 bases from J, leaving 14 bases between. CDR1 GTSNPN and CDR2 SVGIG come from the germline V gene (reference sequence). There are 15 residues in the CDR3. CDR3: CAWSVPGALDSPLHF. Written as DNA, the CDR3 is TGTGCCTGGAGTGTACCAGGGGCTTTGGATTCACCCCTCCACTTT.

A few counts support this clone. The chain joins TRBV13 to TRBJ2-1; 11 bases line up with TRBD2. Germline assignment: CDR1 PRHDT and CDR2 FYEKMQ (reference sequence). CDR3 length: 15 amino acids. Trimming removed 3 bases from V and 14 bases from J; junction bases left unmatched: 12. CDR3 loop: CASSFRASGGYPEFF. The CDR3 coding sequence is TGTGCCAGCAGCTTTCGGGCTAGCGGGGGGTACCCGGAGTTCTTC.

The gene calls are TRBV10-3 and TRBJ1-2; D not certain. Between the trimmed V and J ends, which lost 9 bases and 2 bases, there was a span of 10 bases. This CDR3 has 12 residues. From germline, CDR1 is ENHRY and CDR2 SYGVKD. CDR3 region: CAMQSTNYGYTF. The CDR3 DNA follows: TGTGCCATGCAGTCCACCAACTATGGCTACACCTTC.

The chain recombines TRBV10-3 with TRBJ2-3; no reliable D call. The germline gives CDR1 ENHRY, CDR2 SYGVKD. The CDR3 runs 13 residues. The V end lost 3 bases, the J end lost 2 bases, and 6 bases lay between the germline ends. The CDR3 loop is CAISDGNTDTQYF. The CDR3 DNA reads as TGTGCCATCAGTGACGGCAACACAGATACGCAGTATTTT.

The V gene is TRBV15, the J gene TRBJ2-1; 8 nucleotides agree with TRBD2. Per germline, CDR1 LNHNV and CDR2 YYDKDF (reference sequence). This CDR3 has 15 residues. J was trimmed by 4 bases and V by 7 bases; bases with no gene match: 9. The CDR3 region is CATKSAGGAYNEQFF. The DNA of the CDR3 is TGTGCCACCAAATCGGCGGGGGGCGCTTACAATGAGCAGTTCTTC. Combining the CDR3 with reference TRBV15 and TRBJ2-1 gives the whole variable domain DAMVIQNPRYQVTQFGKPVTLSCSQTLNHNVMYWYQQKSSQAPKLLFHYYDKDFNNEADTPDNFQSRRPNTSFCFLDIRSPGLGDTAMYLCATKSAGGAYNEQFFGPGTRLTVL.

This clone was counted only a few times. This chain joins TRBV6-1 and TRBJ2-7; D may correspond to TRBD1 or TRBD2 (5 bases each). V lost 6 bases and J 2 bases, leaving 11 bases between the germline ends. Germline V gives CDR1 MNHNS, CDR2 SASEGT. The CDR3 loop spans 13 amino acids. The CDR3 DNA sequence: TGTGCCAGCAGGAGGGACGGAGCCTACGAGCAGTACTTC. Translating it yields CASRRDGAYEQYF.

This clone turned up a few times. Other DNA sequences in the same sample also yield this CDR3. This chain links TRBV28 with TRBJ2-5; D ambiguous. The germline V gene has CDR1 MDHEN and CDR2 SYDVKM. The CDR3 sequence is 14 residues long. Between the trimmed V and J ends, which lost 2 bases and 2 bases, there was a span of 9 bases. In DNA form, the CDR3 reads TGTGCCAGCAGTTTAGGGCAGCCTCAAGAGACCCAGTACTTC. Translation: CASSLGQPQETQYF.

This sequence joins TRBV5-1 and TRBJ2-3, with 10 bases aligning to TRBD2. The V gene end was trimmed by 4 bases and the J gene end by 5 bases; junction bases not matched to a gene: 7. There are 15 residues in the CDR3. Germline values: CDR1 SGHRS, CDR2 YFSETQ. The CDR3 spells CASSPGASGGDTQYF. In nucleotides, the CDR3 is TGCGCCAGCAGCCCCGGGGCTAGCGGGGGAGATACGCAGTATTTT. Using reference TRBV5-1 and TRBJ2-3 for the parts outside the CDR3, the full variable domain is KAGVTQTPRYLIKTRGQQVTLSCSPISGHRSVSWYQQTPGQGLQFLFEYFSETQRNKGNFPGRFSGRQFSNSRSEMNVSTLELGDSALYLCASSPGASGGDTQYFGPGTRLTVL.

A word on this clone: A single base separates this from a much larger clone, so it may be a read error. CDR3 loop: CASSLWQQETQYF. CDR3 in DNA: TGTGCCAGCAGCTTATGGCAGCAAGAGACCCAGTACTTC. The chain couples TRBV7-2 to TRBJ2-5; D remains unclear. Germline CDR1 is SGHTA and CDR2 is FQGNSA. There are 13 residues in the CDR3. V shed 2 bases and J shed 2 bases, with 6 bases lying between them. The variable domain in full, completed from reference TRBV7-2 and TRBJ2-5, reads GAGVSQSPSNKVTEKGKDVELRCDPISGHTALYWYRQSLGQGLEFLIYFQGNSAPDKSGLPSDRFSAERTGGSVSTLTIQRTQQEDSAVYLCASSLWQQETQYFGPGTRLLVL.

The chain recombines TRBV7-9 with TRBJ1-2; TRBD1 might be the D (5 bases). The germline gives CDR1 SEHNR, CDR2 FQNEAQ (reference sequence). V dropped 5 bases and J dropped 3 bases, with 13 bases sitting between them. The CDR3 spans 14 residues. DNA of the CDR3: TGTGCCAGCAGCCCCCCTGGGGCGGACTATGGCTACACCTTC. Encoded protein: CASSPPGADYGYTF.

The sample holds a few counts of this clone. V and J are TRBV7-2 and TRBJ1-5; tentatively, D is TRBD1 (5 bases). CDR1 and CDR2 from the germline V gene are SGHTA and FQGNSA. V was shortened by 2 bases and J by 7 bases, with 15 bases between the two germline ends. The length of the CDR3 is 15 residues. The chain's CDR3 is CASSLWGEQWQPQHF. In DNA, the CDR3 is TGTGCCAGCAGCTTATGGGGGGAACAATGGCAGCCCCAGCATTTT.

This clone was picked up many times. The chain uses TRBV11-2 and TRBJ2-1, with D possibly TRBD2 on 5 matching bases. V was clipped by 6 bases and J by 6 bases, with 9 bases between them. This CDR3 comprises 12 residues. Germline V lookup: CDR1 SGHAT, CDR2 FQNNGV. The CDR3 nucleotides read TGTGCCAGCAGTTTTACTAGCAATGAGCAGTTCTTC. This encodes CASSFTSNEQFF.